This TCR beta chain was recorded in a study of tumor and adjacent non-tumor tissue in lung cancer. For the study at large: Aged about 31 to 80 years, patients included roughly eleven men and a few women with stage I to III disease. Each sample yielded about 4.17 million productive TCRbeta reads on average. Study-level findings and limits: Top 100 clones took a larger repertoire share in normal lung. Significantly higher TCR diversity was found in tumor than normal lung.

RNA was extracted from bulk tissue without any cell sorting. In germline, CDR1 is DFQATT, CDR2 SNEGSKA (reference sequence). The length of the CDR3 is 17 residues. Three rounds of nested PCR, following a modified ARM-PCR protocol, produced the TCRbeta library. TCRdb re-called the multiplex PCR reads with MiXCR, one entry per CDR3 protein. The sample lists about 110,000 distinct CDR3 sequences, roughly 80% seen once, with roughly 35% in the top ten. On this clonotype: Antigen specificity is unknown. One end of the junction does not line up with germline, which may come from a read error.

V gene TRBV20-1 combines with J gene TRBJ2-3; 10 bases fit TRBD2. Sequencing was performed on lung tumor tissue. The sequence was collected from a woman aged 55-70 years with non-small cell lung cancer. The CDR3 DNA reads TGCAGTGCCATCTCAAGCGGGGGGGCCAGGAGCACAGATATGCAGTATTTT. As protein: CSAISSGGARSTDMQYF.